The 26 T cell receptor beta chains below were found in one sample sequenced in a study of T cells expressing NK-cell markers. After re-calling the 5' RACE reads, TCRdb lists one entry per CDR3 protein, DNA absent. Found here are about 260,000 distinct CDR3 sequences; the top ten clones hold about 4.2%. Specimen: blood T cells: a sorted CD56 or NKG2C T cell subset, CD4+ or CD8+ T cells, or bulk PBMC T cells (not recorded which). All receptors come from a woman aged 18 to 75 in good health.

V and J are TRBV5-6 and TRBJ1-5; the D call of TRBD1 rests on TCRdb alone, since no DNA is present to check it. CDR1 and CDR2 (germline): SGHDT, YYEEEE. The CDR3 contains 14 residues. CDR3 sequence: CASSLYRLNQPQHF.

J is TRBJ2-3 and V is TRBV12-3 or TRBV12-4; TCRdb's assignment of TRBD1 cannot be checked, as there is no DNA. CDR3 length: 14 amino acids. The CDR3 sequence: CASSRGTYTDTQYF.

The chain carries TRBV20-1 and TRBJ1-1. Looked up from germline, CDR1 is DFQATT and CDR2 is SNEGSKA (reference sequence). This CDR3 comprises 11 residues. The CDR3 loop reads CSARERRGTFF.

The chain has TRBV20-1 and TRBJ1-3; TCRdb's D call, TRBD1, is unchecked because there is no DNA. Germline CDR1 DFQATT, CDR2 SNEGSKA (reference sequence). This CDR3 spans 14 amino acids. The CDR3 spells CSAPDRSSGNTIYF.

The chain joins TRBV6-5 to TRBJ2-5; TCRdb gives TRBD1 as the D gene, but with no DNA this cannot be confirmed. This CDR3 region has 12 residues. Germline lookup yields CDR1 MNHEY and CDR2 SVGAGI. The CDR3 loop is CASSYLGQEKYF.

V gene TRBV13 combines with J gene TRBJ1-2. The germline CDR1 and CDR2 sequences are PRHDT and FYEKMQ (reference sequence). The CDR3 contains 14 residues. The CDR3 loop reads CASSLGGFGYGYTF.

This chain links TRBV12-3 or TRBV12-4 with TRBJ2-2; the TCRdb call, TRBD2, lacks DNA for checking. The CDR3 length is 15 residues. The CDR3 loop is CASSRGLALPGELFF.

CDR3 sequence reads: CSALGAGELFF. The V call is TRBV20-1, the J call TRBJ2-2. The CDR3 has 11 residues. Germline CDR1 DFQATT, CDR2 SNEGSKA (reference sequence).

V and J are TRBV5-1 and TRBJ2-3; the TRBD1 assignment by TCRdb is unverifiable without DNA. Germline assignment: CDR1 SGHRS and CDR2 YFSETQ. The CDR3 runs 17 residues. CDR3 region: CASSLGPETGDLDTQYF.

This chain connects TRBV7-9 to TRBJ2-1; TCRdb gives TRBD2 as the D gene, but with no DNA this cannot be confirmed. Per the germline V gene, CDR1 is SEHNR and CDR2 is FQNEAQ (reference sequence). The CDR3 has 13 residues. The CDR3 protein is CASGPSGGNEQFF.

Here the CDR3 reads CASSLVAGGNTGELFF. This chain uses TRBV7-8 with TRBJ2-2; TCRdb indicates TRBD2, and absent DNA this call remains unverified. CDR1 SGHVS and CDR2 FQNEAQ come from the germline V gene. The length of the CDR3 is 16 residues.

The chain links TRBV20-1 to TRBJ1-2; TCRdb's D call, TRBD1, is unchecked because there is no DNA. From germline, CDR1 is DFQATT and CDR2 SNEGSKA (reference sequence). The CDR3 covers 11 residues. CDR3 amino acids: CSAPGGYGYTF.

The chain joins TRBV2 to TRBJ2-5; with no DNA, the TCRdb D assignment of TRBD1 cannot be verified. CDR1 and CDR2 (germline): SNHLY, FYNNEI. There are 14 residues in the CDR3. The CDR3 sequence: CASRANRGQETQYF.

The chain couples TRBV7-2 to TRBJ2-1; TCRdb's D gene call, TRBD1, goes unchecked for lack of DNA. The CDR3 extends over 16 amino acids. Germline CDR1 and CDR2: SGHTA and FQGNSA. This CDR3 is CASSLAGTLTYNEQFF. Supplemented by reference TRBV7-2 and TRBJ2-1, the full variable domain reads GAGVSQSPSNKVTEKGKDVELRCDPISGHTALYWYRQSLGQGLEFLIYFQGNSAPDKSGLPSDRFSAERTGGSVSTLTIQRTQQEDSAVYLCASSLAGTLTYNEQFFGPGTRLTVL.

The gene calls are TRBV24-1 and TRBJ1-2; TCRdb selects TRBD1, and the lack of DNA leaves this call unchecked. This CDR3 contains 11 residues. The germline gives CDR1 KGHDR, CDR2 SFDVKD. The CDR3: CATSVTGDCAF.

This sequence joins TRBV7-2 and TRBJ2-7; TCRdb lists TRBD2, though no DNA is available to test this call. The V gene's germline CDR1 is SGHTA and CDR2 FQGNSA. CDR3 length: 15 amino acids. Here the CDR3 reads CASSLGGTSKYEQYF.

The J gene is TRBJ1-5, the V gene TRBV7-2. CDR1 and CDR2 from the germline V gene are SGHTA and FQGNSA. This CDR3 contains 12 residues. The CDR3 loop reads CASSSTRQPQHF.

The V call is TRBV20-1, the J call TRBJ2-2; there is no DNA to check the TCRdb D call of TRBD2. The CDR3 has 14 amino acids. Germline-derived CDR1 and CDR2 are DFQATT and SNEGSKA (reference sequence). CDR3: CSARVAGAVGELFF.

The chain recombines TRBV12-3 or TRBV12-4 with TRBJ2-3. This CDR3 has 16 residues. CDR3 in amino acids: CASSEGPDKYTDTQYF.

The CDR3 spells CASNPPVLGGHEQYF. The rearrangement uses TRBV28 and TRBJ2-7; TCRdb names TRBD2, which stays unverified in the absence of DNA. Germline CDR1 MDHEN, CDR2 SYDVKM. The CDR3 is made up of 15 amino acids.

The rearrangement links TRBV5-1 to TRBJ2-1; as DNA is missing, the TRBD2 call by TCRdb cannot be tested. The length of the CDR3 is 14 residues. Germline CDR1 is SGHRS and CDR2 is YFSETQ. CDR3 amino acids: CASSLTSIEDEQFF.

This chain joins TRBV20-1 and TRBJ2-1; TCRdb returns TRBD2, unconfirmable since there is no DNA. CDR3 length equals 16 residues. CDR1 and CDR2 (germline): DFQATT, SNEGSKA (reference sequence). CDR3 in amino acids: CSARIAGKFSYNEQFF.

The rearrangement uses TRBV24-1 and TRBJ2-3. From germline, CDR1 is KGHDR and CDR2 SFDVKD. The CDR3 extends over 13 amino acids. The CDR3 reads CATSEYSADTQYF.

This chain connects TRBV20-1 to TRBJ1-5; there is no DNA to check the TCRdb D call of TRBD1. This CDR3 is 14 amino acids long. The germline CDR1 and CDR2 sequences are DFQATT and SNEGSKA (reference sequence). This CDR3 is CSATYRAGNQPQHF.

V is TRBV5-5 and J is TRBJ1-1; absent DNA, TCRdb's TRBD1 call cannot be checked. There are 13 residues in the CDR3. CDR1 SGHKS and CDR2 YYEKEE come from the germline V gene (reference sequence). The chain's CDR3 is CASSLWGQNEAFF.

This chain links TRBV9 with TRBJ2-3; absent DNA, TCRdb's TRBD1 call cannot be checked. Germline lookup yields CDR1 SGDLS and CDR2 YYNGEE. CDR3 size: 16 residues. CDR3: CASSVWGTPLTDTQYF.